Shown below are 21 T cell receptor beta chains from a single sample sequenced in a study of blood T cells in healthy people across ages. PCR was performed a second time for about 6 to 11 cycles using a sample-barcoded 5' primer and a J-beta primer mix. TCRdb fed the 5' RACE reads into MiXCR, producing one record per CDR3 protein. There are 710,000 or so distinct CDR3 sequences in the sample; about 30% occur only once, and 15% lies in the top ten. The sample taken for sequencing was blood. These receptors all come from an elderly woman in good health.

This clonotype was found many times. The DNA for the CDR3 is TGTGCCAGCTCACCACAGGTTGGGACACTCTCCTACGAGCAGTACTTC. This gives the protein CASSPQVGTLSYEQYF. The chain joins TRBV18 to TRBJ2-7, with TRBD1 as a possible D gene (6 bases). The CDR3 spans 16 residues. The V end was cut by 1 base, the J end by 0 bases, with 13 bases between. CDR1 and CDR2 (germline): KGHSH, LQKENI.

The gene calls are TRBV6-5 and TRBJ2-1; 7 nucleotides agree with TRBD2. Germline assignment: CDR1 MNHEY and CDR2 SVGAGI. The CDR3 has 16 amino acids. V lost 0 bases and J lost 5; bases outside the gene matches: 7. The CDR3 coding sequence is TGTGCCAGCAGTTACTCTGGCGGGAGTACCAACAATGAGCAGTTCTTC. It encodes CASSYSGGSTNNEQFF.

In its sample, this clonotype was seen many times. The junction shows a germline mismatch at one end, possibly a read error. The V gene is TRBV7-6, the J gene TRBJ1-2; no clear D gene. Germline V lookup: CDR1 SGHVS, CDR2 FNYEAQ. The CDR3 is 11 residues long. The CDR3 spells CPPWRGYGYTF. The CDR3 DNA follows: TGCCCCCCCTGGAGAGGCTATGGCTACACCTTC. Full variable domain (outside the CDR3, taken from reference TRBV7-6 and TRBJ1-2): GAGVSQSPRYKVTKRGQDVALRCDPISGHVSLYWYRQALGQGPEFLTYFNYEAQQDKSGLPNDRFSAERPEGSISTLTIQRTEQRDSAMYRCPPWRGYGYTFGSGTRLTVV.

The table lists this clonotype with a few counts. V is TRBV30 and J is TRBJ1-2; TRBD1 might be the D (6 bases). The CDR3 consists of 10 residues. The V gene lost 5 bases and the J gene lost 8 bases, with 9 bases spanning the gap. Germline V CDR1 and CDR2: GTSNPN, SVGIG (reference sequence). DNA for the CDR3: TGTGCCTGGGCAGGGGTCGGCTACACCTTC. This gives the protein CAWAGVGYTF.

This clonotype was seen repeatedly, ten times or more. The chain uses TRBV28 and TRBJ2-1; unclear D gene. V lost 3 bases and J 9 bases, leaving 6 bases between the germline ends. The CDR3 runs to 11 residues. The V gene's germline CDR1 is MDHEN and CDR2 SYDVKM. The CDR3 bases are TGTGCCAGCAGTTTTCGATCTGAGCAGTTCTTC. This gives the protein CASSFRSEQFF.

Turning to this clonotype: A much larger clone sits a single nucleotide away, making a read error possible. The V call is TRBV28, the J call TRBJ2-1, with 7 bases fitting TRBD1. The V gene's germline CDR1 is MDHEN and CDR2 SYDVKM. The ends lost 4 bases at V and 7 bases at J; junction bases unmatched: 10. CDR3 length equals 15 residues. The CDR3 sequence: CASSSLRGSGNEQFF. CDR3 coding DNA: TGTGCCAGCAGTTCCCTCAGGGGGTCCGGGAATGAGCAGTTCTTC.

The chain uses TRBV9 and TRBJ2-1; possible D gene TRBD1, 6 bases. The CDR3 runs to 17 residues. Germline V gene data show CDR1 as SGDLS and CDR2 as YYNGEE. Between the trimmed V and J ends, which lost 3 bases and 6 bases, there was a span of 22 bases. The CDR3 loop reads CASSARPGQPQGNEQFF. As DNA, the CDR3 is TGTGCCAGCAGCGCCAGACCGGGACAACCCCAGGGCAATGAGCAGTTCTTC. The complete variable domain, with remaining parts taken from reference TRBV9 and TRBJ2-1, reads DSGVTQTPKHLITATGQRVTLRCSPRSGDLSVYWYQQSLDQGLQFLIQYYNGEERAKGNILERFSAQQFPDLHSELNLSSLELGDSALYFCASSARPGQPQGNEQFFGPGTRLTVL.

The chain joins TRBV10-1 to TRBJ2-7; D is unresolved. The V end was cut by 5 bases, the J end by 0 bases, with 11 bases between. The CDR3 totals 14 residues. CDR1 is WNHNN and CDR2 is SYGVQD in the germline V gene (reference sequence). CDR3 residues: CASSPDQISYEQYF. CDR3 bases: TGCGCCAGCAGTCCCGACCAAATCTCCTACGAGCAGTACTTC.

This clonotype showed up just once. V and J are TRBV6-5 and TRBJ1-1; TRBD1 matches at 8 bases. CDR1 and CDR2 (germline): MNHEY, SVGAGI. This CDR3 is built from 14 residues. The trim removed 5 bases at V and 4 bases at J, leaving 6 bases unmatched. The CDR3 DNA reads TGTGCCAGCAGTGGGGACAGGAAAGGCACTGAAGCTTTCTTT. This sequence encodes CASSGDRKGTEAFF.

This clonotype has only one observation. A much larger clone lies one base from this, so it may be a read error. Here the CDR3 omits its conserved ending phenylalanine or tryptophan, so a read error is the likely source. The chain recombines TRBV11-1 with TRBJ1-2, with a weak D call TRBD1 (5 bases). Per the germline V gene, CDR1 is SGHAT and CDR2 is FQDESV (reference sequence). Trimming shortened V by 5 bases and J by 4 bases, and 14 bases separated the two germline ends. The CDR3 covers 14 residues. CDR3 DNA: TGTGCCAGCAGCCCCCGGACGGACACCTATGGCTACACCTTA. Translated: CASSPRTDTYGYTL.

Here the CDR3 reads CASSLAAGVSYNEQFF. CDR3 sequence (DNA): TGTGCCAGCAGCTTAGCCGCGGGGGTCTCCTACAATGAGCAGTTCTTC. This rearrangement joins TRBV7-2 to TRBJ2-1; TRBD2 matches at 7 bases. The V segment lost 0 bases and the J segment 0 bases; nucleotides outside the gene matches: 2. The V gene's germline CDR1 is SGHTA and CDR2 FQGNSA. The CDR3 length is 16 residues.

The J gene is TRBJ1-2, the V gene TRBV3-1, with 9 bases matching TRBD1. The V gene's germline CDR1 is LGHDT and CDR2 YNNKEL (reference sequence). V shed 0 bases, J shed 8 bases, and the junction held 7 bases outside the gene matches. This CDR3 has 15 residues. CDR3 sequence reads: CASSQDIYRGQGYTF. CDR3 nucleotide sequence: TGTGCCAGCAGCCAAGATATATACAGGGGGCAAGGCTACACCTTC.

This clonotype was observed a handful of times. J is TRBJ2-2 and V is TRBV6-2 or TRBV6-3, with a weak D call TRBD2 (6 bases). CDR1 and CDR2 from the germline V gene are MNHEY and SVGEGT. CDR3 length: 14 residues. V was pared by 6 bases and J by 4 bases, with 12 bases between. DNA of the CDR3: TGTGCCAGCAGAGAAGTGGGGGGCACCGGGGAGCTGTTTTTT. This codes for CASREVGGTGELFF.

Worth noting for this clonotype: A read error is possible here, since a much larger clone lies one base away. The chain couples TRBV20-1 to TRBJ2-1; TRBD2 might be the D (5 bases). This CDR3 region has 16 residues. CDR1 is DFQATT, CDR2 SNEGSKA, per germline (reference sequence). CDR3: CSTSAMNGFYGNEQFF. The CDR3 DNA reads TGCAGTACTAGTGCTATGAACGGTTTTTATGGCAATGAGCAGTTCTTC.

The chain combines TRBV4-1 with TRBJ1-1; no definite D call. The CDR3 is made up of 12 amino acids. CDR1 is MGHRA and CDR2 is YSYEKL in the germline V gene. V was clipped by 1 base and J by 6 bases, with 6 bases between them. The CDR3 region is CASSQGPAEAFF. DNA of the CDR3: TGCGCCAGCAGCCAAGGGCCGGCTGAAGCTTTCTTT.

The CDR3 DNA follows: TGTGCCACCAGCAGACGGGGGAGCTCCTACAATGAGCAGTTCTTC. This sequence encodes CATSRRGSSYNEQFF. The V and J genes are TRBV15 and TRBJ2-1; a possible D gene is TRBD2 (6 bases). V shed 2 bases and J shed 0 bases, with 8 bases lying between them. Germline CDR1 and CDR2: LNHNV and YYDKDF (reference sequence). CDR3 size: 15 residues.

There are many counts of this clonotype. The rearrangement joins TRBV29-1 to TRBJ2-7; D not certain. The CDR3 extends over 12 amino acids. Germline V gene sequence: CDR1 SQVTM, CDR2 ANQGSEA. Trimming pared 7 bases from V and 3 bases from J, leaving 13 bases between. The DNA of the CDR3 is TGCAGCGCCGAAGTTGCCGGCTACGAGCAGTACTTC. Translation: CSAEVAGYEQYF.

The sample holds many counts of this clonotype. The chain recombines TRBV9 with TRBJ2-7; 11 bases match TRBD2. CDR3 length: 15 residues. V lost 0 bases, J lost 6 bases, and 5 bases stayed unmatched. CDR1 and CDR2 from the germline V gene are SGDLS and YYNGEE. The chain's CDR3 is CASSVEASGGSEQYF. In nucleotides, the CDR3 is TGTGCCAGCAGCGTAGAGGCTAGCGGGGGGAGCGAGCAGTACTTC.

Remarks on this clonotype: This may be a read error: a much more frequent sequence differs by one nucleotide. CDR3 residues: CASSFGGNSYDQYF. CDR3 DNA sequence: TGTGCCAGCAGTTTCGGCGGGAACTCCTACGACCAGTACTTC. The chain recombines TRBV27 with TRBJ2-7; D is perhaps TRBD2 (6 bases). From germline, CDR1 is MNHEY and CDR2 SMNVEV (reference sequence). CDR3 length equals 14 residues.

The J gene is TRBJ1-2, the V gene TRBV6-5, with 7 positions matching TRBD1. Per germline, CDR1 MNHEY and CDR2 SVGAGI. The CDR3 is made up of 15 amino acids. Germline trimming cut 0 bases from V and 1 base from J; bases unmatched to any gene: 2. The CDR3 DNA reads TGTGCCAGCAGTTACTCGGCAGGGGGTAACTATGGCTACACCTTC. Its translation: CASSYSAGGNYGYTF.

Of note for this clonotype: One base away lies a much larger clone, so this may be a sequencing read error. The chain uses TRBV5-5 and TRBJ2-1; D possibly uses TRBD1 or TRBD2 (5 bases each). The CDR3 covers 14 residues. Germline values: CDR1 SGHKS, CDR2 YYEKEE (reference sequence). The V gene lost 2 bases and the J gene lost 8 bases, with 14 bases spanning the gap. The CDR3 coding sequence is TGTGCCAGCAGCTTTAACGGACTGGGGGATGAGCAGTTCTTC. Translation gives CASSFNGLGDEQFF.